This T cell receptor beta chain is drawn from a study of human T cells and chemical hapten exposure. Whole-study context: Alopecia areata, totalis or universalis affected patients, mainly female.

Time point noted: patch test 1, 2 weeks after DPC sensitization. Treatment reported: therapeutic diphenylcyclopropenone sensitization with weekly scalp DPC. Every patch test was put on after a blood sample was taken. Germline CDR1 MNHEY, CDR2 SVGEGT. The J segment lost 2 bases and the V segment lost 5 bases, leaving 5 bases of the junction unmatched. The CDR3 is made up of 15 amino acids. One entry per CDR3 protein results from TCRdb running MiXCR on the RACE reads. The sample gives more than 100,000 distinct CDR3 sequences, roughly 13% of which show up once; roughly 0.92% is in the top ten. Study-level points and caveats: Patch test score rose with PT1 expanded TCR count, significant at thresholds 8, 16 and 32, not 4. It should be noted that donors had alopecia, so their immune response may differ from healthy people's.

This clonotype was counted between two and nine times. Its matching antigen is unknown. The TCR was taken from a young man with alopecia areata. Some clones in this sample may be carry-over from other donors' samples. Sample: whole blood, taken in connection with sensitization to the hapten diphenylcyclopropenone (DPC). This chain connects TRBV6-2 or TRBV6-3 to TRBJ2-4; 8 bases align to TRBD1. The CDR3 reads CASSRTGISKNIQYF. The CDR3, as DNA: TGTGCCAGCAGTAGGACAGGGATTTCCAAAAACATTCAGTACTTC.